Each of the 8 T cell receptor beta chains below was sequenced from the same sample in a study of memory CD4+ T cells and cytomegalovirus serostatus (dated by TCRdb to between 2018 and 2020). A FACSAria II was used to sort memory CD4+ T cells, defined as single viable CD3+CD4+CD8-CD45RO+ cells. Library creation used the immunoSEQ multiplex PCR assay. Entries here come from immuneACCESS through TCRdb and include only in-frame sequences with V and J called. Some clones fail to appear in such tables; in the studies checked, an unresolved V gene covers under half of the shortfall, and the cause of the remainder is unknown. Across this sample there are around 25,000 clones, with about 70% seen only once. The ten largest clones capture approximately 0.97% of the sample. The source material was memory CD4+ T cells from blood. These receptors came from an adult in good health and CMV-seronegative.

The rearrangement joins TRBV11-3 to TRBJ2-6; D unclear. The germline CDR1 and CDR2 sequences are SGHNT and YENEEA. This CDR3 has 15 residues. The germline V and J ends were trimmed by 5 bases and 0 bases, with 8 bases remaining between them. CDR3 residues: CASSRTGSGANVLTF. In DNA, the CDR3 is TGTGCCAGCAGCCGTACGGGCTCTGGGGCCAACGTCCTGACTTTC.

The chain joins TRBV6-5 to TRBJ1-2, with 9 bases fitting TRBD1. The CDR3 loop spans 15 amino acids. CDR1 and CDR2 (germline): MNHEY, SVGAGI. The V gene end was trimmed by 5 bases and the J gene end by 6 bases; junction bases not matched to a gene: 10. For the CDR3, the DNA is TGTGCCAGCAGTGCGCCAACAGGGGGCAAGAATGGCTACACCTTC. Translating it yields CASSAPTGGKNGYTF.

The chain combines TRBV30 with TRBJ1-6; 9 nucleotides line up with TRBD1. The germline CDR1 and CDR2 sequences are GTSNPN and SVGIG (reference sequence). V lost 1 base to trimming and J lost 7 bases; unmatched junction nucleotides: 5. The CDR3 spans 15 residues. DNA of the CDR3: TGTGCCTGGAGTGGACAGGGGGGTGCGAATTCACCCCTCCACTTT. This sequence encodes CAWSGQGGANSPLHF.

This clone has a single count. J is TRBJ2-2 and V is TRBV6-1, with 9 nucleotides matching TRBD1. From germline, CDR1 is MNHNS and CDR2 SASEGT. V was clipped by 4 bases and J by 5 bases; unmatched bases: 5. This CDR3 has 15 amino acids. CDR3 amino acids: CASSGDRVRTGELFF. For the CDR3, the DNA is TGTGCCAGCAGTGGGGACAGGGTGCGGACCGGGGAGCTGTTTTTT.

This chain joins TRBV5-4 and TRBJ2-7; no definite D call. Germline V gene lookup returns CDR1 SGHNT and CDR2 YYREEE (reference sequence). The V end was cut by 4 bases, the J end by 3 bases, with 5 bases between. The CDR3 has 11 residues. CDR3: CASSPGYEQYF. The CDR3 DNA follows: TGTGCCAGCAGCCCAGGCTACGAGCAGTACTTC.

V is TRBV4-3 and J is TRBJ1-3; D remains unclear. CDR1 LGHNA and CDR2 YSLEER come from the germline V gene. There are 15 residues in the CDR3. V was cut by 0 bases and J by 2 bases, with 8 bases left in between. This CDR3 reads CASSQDTRAGNTIYF. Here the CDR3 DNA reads TGCGCCAGCAGCCAAGATACCCGGGCTGGAAACACCATATATTTT.

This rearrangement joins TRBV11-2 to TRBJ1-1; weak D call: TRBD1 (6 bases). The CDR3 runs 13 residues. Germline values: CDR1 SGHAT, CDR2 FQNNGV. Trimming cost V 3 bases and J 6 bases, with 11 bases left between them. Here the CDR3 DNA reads TGTGCCAGCAGCTTTTGGGGGCGCGCTGAAGCTTTCTTT. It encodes CASSFWGRAEAFF.

CDR3: CASSPYRGASYEQYF. The CDR3 DNA reads as TGTGCCAGCAGCCCGTACAGGGGGGCCTCCTACGAGCAGTACTTC. This chain joins TRBV7-8 and TRBJ2-7; 8 positions agree with TRBD1. Germline V lookup: CDR1 SGHVS, CDR2 FQNEAQ. With 5 bases clipped from V and 0 bases from J, the junction kept 6 bases outside the gene matches. There are 15 residues in the CDR3.